Presented here are 22 T cell receptor beta chains from one specimen sequenced in a study of blood T cell repertoires in COVID-19. Clones were read by immunoSEQ multiplex PCR, and TCRdb kept only the in-frame ones, dropping some. The sample carries 200,000 to 250,000 clones, roughly 85% recorded once. The sequencing input was peripheral blood. These receptors all come from a woman aged 70-85 years with COVID-19, enrolled during active disease.

The CDR3 region has the DNA TGTGCCAGCTCAACAGGGGGTCAAAGCACAGATACGCAGTATTTT. This sequence encodes CASSTGGQSTDTQYF. V gene TRBV5-6 combines with J gene TRBJ2-3; 8 nucleotides align to TRBD1. V shed 7 bases and J 0 bases; nucleotides not matched to a gene: 7. Per the germline V gene, CDR1 is SGHDT and CDR2 is YYEEEE. The CDR3 has 15 residues.

On this clone: A junction end diverges from the germline sequence, so it may reflect a read error. V usage is TRBV7-7 and J usage is TRBJ2-5; D is perhaps TRBD1 or TRBD2 (5 bases each). CDR1 SSHAT and CDR2 FNYEAQ come from the germline V gene (reference sequence). This CDR3 has 13 residues. The chain's CDR3 is CASSLEGLETQYF. The CDR3 nucleotides are TGTGCTAGCAGCTTAGAGGGGTTAGAGACCCAGTACTTC.

The rearrangement links TRBV6-1 to TRBJ1-2, with D uncertain. V was trimmed by 0 bases and J by 5 bases, leaving 16 bases between them. The CDR3 has 16 amino acids. Germline V lookup: CDR1 MNHNS, CDR2 SASEGT. The CDR3 DNA is TGTGCCAGCAGTGAAGCGTCAGGTAGTTCGTGGTATGGCTACACCTTC. This codes for CASSEASGSSWYGYTF.

V usage is TRBV11-2 and J usage is TRBJ2-1, with D possibly being TRBD1 (5 bases). V lost 8 bases and J 5 bases, leaving 7 bases between the germline ends. Looked up from germline, CDR1 is SGHAT and CDR2 is FQNNGV. The CDR3 runs to 11 residues. CDR3 nucleotide sequence: TGTGCCAGCGGCAGGGACAATGAGCAGTTCTTC. This codes for CASGRDNEQFF.

This chain links TRBV11-3 with TRBJ1-1; D is unclear. The CDR3 is made up of 14 amino acids. V gave up 0 bases and J gave up 13 bases, with 18 bases separating them. Looked up from germline, CDR1 is SGHNT and CDR2 is YENEEA. CDR3: CASSLEDRAGTGFF. In DNA form, the CDR3 reads TGTGCCAGCAGCTTAGAAGACCGCGCCGGAACGGGTTTCTTT.

This rearrangement joins TRBV2 to TRBJ2-1, with D hard to call. V lost 5 bases and J lost 6, with 8 bases in between. Germline V gene data show CDR1 as SNHLY and CDR2 as FYNNEI. The CDR3 has 12 residues. The CDR3 coding sequence is TGTGCCAGCAGTTTTTCCAGCAATGAGCAGTTCTTC. Its translation is CASSFSSNEQFF.

As DNA, the CDR3 is TGTGCCAGCTCACTCATAGACAGGGGAGAGACCCAGTACTTC. This sequence encodes CASSLIDRGETQYF. The V and J genes are TRBV18 and TRBJ2-5; 8 bases match TRBD1. CDR3 length: 14 amino acids. Germline trimming cut 4 bases from V and 4 bases from J; bases unmatched to any gene: 5. Germline values: CDR1 KGHSH, CDR2 LQKENI.

This clone has only one observation. This chain links TRBV2 with TRBJ1-2, with 9 bases lining up with TRBD1. J was trimmed by 7 bases and V by 6 bases; bases with no gene match: 6. The CDR3 totals 13 residues. In germline, CDR1 is SNHLY, CDR2 FYNNEI. This chain's CDR3 is CASRSTDRGGYTF. The CDR3 DNA is TGTGCCAGCAGGTCCACGGACAGGGGTGGCTACACCTTC.

This clone has only one observation. The chain combines TRBV3-1 (or the pseudogene TRBV3-2) with TRBJ2-5; 9 nucleotides line up with TRBD2. Germline values: CDR1 LGHDT, CDR2 YNNKEL (reference sequence). This CDR3 has 15 amino acids. V lost 6 bases and J lost 5; bases outside the gene matches: 10. CDR3 sequence: CASRHTAGGGETQYF. In nucleotides, the CDR3 is TGTGCCAGCAGGCACACAGCGGGAGGCGGTGAGACCCAGTACTTC.

V usage is TRBV7-2 and J usage is TRBJ2-7, with D possibly being TRBD1 (6 bases). The CDR3 length is 13 residues. Trimming left V 5 bases short and J 4 bases short, with 12 bases between. Looked up from germline, CDR1 is SGHTA and CDR2 is FQGNSA. CDR3 sequence reads: CASSLQTGYEQYF. CDR3 DNA sequence: TGTGCCAGCAGCCTCCAAACAGGGTACGAGCAGTACTTC.

The chain joins TRBV3-1 (or the pseudogene TRBV3-2) to TRBJ1-1; D uncertain. V lost 4 bases to trimming and J lost 6 bases, with 15 bases between them. Germline assignment: CDR1 LGHDT and CDR2 YNNKEL (reference sequence). CDR3 size: 14 residues. CDR3 residues: CASSPRGSRSEAFF. CDR3 nucleotide sequence: TGTGCCAGCAGCCCCCGCGGGTCTCGCTCTGAAGCTTTCTTT.

The CDR3 DNA sequence: TGTGCCAGCAGTTACGGGACTAGCGGGGGACTGTATTTT. It is translated as CASSYGTSGGLYF. The chain links TRBV6-2 or TRBV6-3 to TRBJ2-3, with 14 bases lining up with TRBD2. With 2 bases clipped from V and 14 bases from J, the junction kept 3 bases outside the gene matches. Germline CDR1 and CDR2: MNHEY and SVGEGT. CDR3 length equals 13 residues.

This clone was observed a handful of times. The rearrangement joins TRBV7-2 to TRBJ2-7; D possibly corresponds to TRBD1 (5 bases). The germline V gene has CDR1 SGHTA and CDR2 FQGNSA. V dropped 5 bases and J dropped 4 bases, with 9 bases sitting between them. CDR3 length: 12 amino acids. The CDR3 is CASSTQGYEQYF. The CDR3 nucleotides are TGTGCCAGCAGCACCCAGGGTTACGAGCAGTACTTC.

The rearrangement joins TRBV7-8 to TRBJ1-6, with D possibly matching TRBD1 (5 bases). Germline V gene data show CDR1 as SGHVS and CDR2 as FQNEAQ. The V end was cut by 2 bases, the J end by 1 base, with 12 bases between. The CDR3 is made up of 17 amino acids. The CDR3 protein is CASSLRRVRSYNSPLHF. Written as DNA, the CDR3 is TGTGCCAGCAGCTTACGCAGGGTTCGGTCCTATAATTCACCCCTCCACTTT.

The chain carries TRBV27 and TRBJ1-1; TRBD1 might be the D (6 bases). Trimming left V 3 bases short and J 7 bases short, with 12 bases between. Germline CDR1 is MNHEY and CDR2 is SMNVEV (reference sequence). This CDR3 is 13 amino acids long. The CDR3 region is CASSFTGPFEAFF. The CDR3 nucleotides are TGTGCCAGCAGTTTCACAGGGCCCTTTGAAGCTTTCTTT.

CDR3 residues: CASSQDWPSRAFF. The CDR3 nucleotides read TGTGCCAGCAGCCAAGATTGGCCATCTAGGGCTTTCTTT. The chain couples TRBV3-1 (or the pseudogene TRBV3-2) to TRBJ1-1; D remains ambiguous. V was pared by 0 bases and J by 11 bases, with 13 bases between. The CDR3 sequence is 13 residues long. Germline values: CDR1 LGHDT, CDR2 YNNKEL (reference sequence).

The chain recombines TRBV2 with TRBJ2-3, with D possibly being TRBD2 (6 bases). Per germline, CDR1 SNHLY and CDR2 FYNNEI. V gave up 6 bases and J gave up 9 bases, with 19 bases separating them. The CDR3 runs 14 residues. In nucleotides, the CDR3 is TGTGCCAGCAGGTCCGGGACTTCCGTTGAAACGCAGTATTTT. It translates to CASRSGTSVETQYF. Supplemented by reference TRBV2 and TRBJ2-3, the full variable domain reads EPEVTQTPSHQVTQMGQEVILRCVPISNHLYFYWYRQILGQKVEFLVSFYNNEISEKSEIFDDQFSVERPDGSNFTLKIRSTKLEDSAMYFCASRSGTSVETQYFGPGTRLTVL.

This clone appeared a few times. J is TRBJ2-1 and V is TRBV6-2 or TRBV6-3; 8 nucleotides agree with TRBD2. V lost 5 bases, J lost 9 bases, and 15 bases stayed unmatched. CDR3 length: 16 amino acids. In germline, CDR1 is MNHEY, CDR2 SVGEGT. In DNA, the CDR3 is TGTGCCAGCAGTCCACGGGGGGGAGGGCCGTTGAGTGAGCAGTTCTTC. It specifies CASSPRGGGPLSEQFF.

The chain carries TRBV14 and TRBJ2-1, with TRBD1 as a possible D gene (6 bases). The germline gives CDR1 SGHDN, CDR2 FVKESK. Trimming shortened V by 4 bases and J by 5 bases, and 21 bases separated the two germline ends. The CDR3 extends over 17 amino acids. In DNA form, the CDR3 reads TGTGCCAGCAGCCCGCCTTTGGGACACAGAAGGGACAATGAGCAGTTCTTC. This sequence encodes CASSPPLGHRRDNEQFF.

V is TRBV7-2 and J is TRBJ1-2; 11 nucleotides match TRBD1. The V gene's germline CDR1 is SGHTA and CDR2 FQGNSA. CDR3 size: 14 residues. J gave up 5 bases and V 6 bases, and 5 bases lay outside the gene matches. As DNA, the CDR3 is TGTGCCAGCAGATCGGACAGGGGGCAATATGGCTACACCTTC. This encodes CASRSDRGQYGYTF.

The rearrangement links TRBV19 to TRBJ1-2; weak D call: TRBD1 (5 bases). Per germline, CDR1 LNHDA and CDR2 SQIVND (reference sequence). The CDR3 runs 14 residues. The V and J ends lost 2 bases and 6 bases respectively, with 13 bases between them. The CDR3 DNA sequence: TGTGCCAGTAGTATAAGACAGTCGGTTAATGGCTACACCTTC. Translating it yields CASSIRQSVNGYTF. Full variable domain (missing parts from reference TRBV19 and TRBJ1-2): DGGITQSPKYLFRKEGQNVTLSCEQNLNHDAMYWYRQDPGQGLRLIYYSQIVNDFQKGDIAEGYSVSREKKESFPLTVTSAQKNPTAFYLCASSIRQSVNGYTFGSGTRLTVV.

Turning to this clone: A much larger clone differs from this one at a single base, so this may be a read error. The chain employs TRBV7-9 and TRBJ2-1; D may be TRBD2 (7 bases). Trimming pared 2 bases from V and 6 bases from J, leaving 14 bases between. This CDR3 is built from 15 residues. Looked up from germline, CDR1 is SEHNR and CDR2 is FQNEAQ (reference sequence). The CDR3 sequence: CASSLRGGGGNEQFF. In DNA, the CDR3 is TGTGCCAGCAGCTTAAGGGGGGGAGGGGGCAATGAGCAGTTCTTC.